The following is a TCR beta chain sequence with its context. CDR3 length: 15 residues. Germline values: CDR1 WSHSY, CDR2 SAAADI. After removal of 6 bases from V and 8 bases from J, the junction contained 8 bases not matched to a gene. This table comes from immunoSEQ multiplex PCR, and its TCRdb copy is limited to in-frame clones, with some not included. The sample has tens of thousands of clones, around 90% seen once. The data stem from a study of control samples from healthy donors and cancer patients. The sequenced material came from PBMCs. The J gene is TRBJ2-1, the V gene TRBV10-2; 12 bases agree with TRBD2. The sequence was obtained from a man aged 55 to 70 with head and neck cancer. CDR3 nucleotides: TGCGCCAGCAGCCTCCTAGCGGGGGGGCCTTATGAGCAGTTCTTC. This translates into CASSLLAGGPYEQFF.